A selection of T cell receptor beta chains follows, all from one sample in a study of T cell responses to AZD1222 COVID-19 vaccine. Measured with immunoSEQ multiplex PCR; TCRdb has only the in-frame clones, and not every one. Here the sample spans tens of thousands of clones, 60% to 85% being singletons. The sequencing used peripheral blood, collected 28 days after the second AZD1222 dose. The receptors were gathered from an adult who received the AZD1222 COVID-19 vaccine. Each CDR3 is given with its conserved first and last residue. The D gene is left open where the match is weak. The size of a clone is reported for some rows only, either as once, few or many, or as a class for expanded clones.

d_gene | abundance | j_gene | v_gene | CDR3aa | CDR3nt
- | - | TRBJ1-5 | TRBV4-1 | CASSPSQEQPQHF | TGCGCCAGCAGCCCCTCCCAGGAGCAGCCCCAGCATTTT
- | - | TRBJ2-5 | TRBV7-9 | CASSRGGPQETQYF | TGTGCCAGCAGCCGCGGGGGCCCTCAAGAGACCCAGTACTTC
- | - | TRBJ1-5 | TRBV7-2 | CASSLLQDQPQHF | TGTGCCAGCAGCTTATTACAGGATCAGCCCCAGCATTTT
TRBD2 | once | TRBJ2-3 | TRBV6-5 | CAIPRAGGTDTQYF | TGTGCCATTCCGAGGGCGGGGGGCACAGATACGCAGTATTTT
- | - | TRBJ2-3 | TRBV19 | CASSMGGLADTQYF | TGTGCCAGTAGTATGGGGGGGCTGGCAGATACGCAGTATTTT
- | - | TRBJ2-1 | TRBV12-3/TRBV12-4 | CATKPQAYNEQFF | TGTGCCACCAAACCCCAGGCATACAATGAGCAGTTCTTC
- | - | TRBJ1-5 | TRBV12-3/TRBV12-4 | CASSPIGNQPQHF | TGTGCCAGCAGCCCAATAGGCAATCAGCCCCAGCATTTT
TRBD2 | once | TRBJ2-7 | TRBV7-9 | CASSLEGGGSYEQYF | TGTGCCAGCAGCTTAGAAGGCGGGGGATCCTACGAGCAGTACTTC
- | - | TRBJ1-5 | TRBV12-3/TRBV12-4 | CASSSQGESPQHF | TGTGCCAGCAGTTCTCAAGGGGAGTCGCCCCAGCATTTT
TRBD1 | - | TRBJ1-1 | TRBV2 | CASTLQGALNTEAFF | TGTGCCAGCACCCTCCAGGGGGCCTTGAACACTGAAGCTTTCTTT
TRBD1 | - | TRBJ2-3 | TRBV5-1 | CASRTGQDPSNTQYF | TGCGCCAGCAGAACGGGACAGGATCCCTCCAATACGCAGTATTTT
TRBD2 | once | TRBJ2-2 | TRBV30 | CAWRHTSGGAFGELFF | TGTGCCTGGAGACATACTAGCGGGGGGGCCTTCGGGGAGCTGTTTTTT
- | - | TRBJ2-1 | TRBV10-3 | CAISESLGPRYEQFF | TGTGCCATCAGTGAGTCCTTAGGGCCAAGGTATGAGCAGTTCTTC
TRBD1 | - | TRBJ1-2 | TRBV5-4 | CASSFRGAGGYTF | TGTGCCAGCAGCTTCAGGGGGGCAGGCGGCTACACCTTC
- | - | TRBJ2-7 | TRBV18 | CASSPNPGDEQYF | TGTGCCAGCTCACCGAATCCAGGGGACGAGCAGTACTTC
- | - | TRBJ1-2 | TRBV28 | CASSPAGGPNYGYTF | TGTGCCAGCAGCCCAGCCGGGGGCCCGAACTATGGCTACACCTTC
TRBD2 | - | TRBJ2-3 | TRBV28 | CASSLSSGGRPDTQYF | TGTGCCAGCAGTTTAAGTAGCGGGGGGCGGCCAGATACGCAGTATTTT